The next 24 T cell receptor beta chains were all read from a single sample in a study of T cell repertoires in cytomegalovirus infection. Their target antigens are unknown. One entry per CDR3 protein, called by TCRdb with MiXCR from the reads. The sample has about 700,000 distinct CDR3 sequences; roughly 30% are singletons. Source: cultured PBMCs, taken from culture after CMV antigen stimulation. The receptors here all came from a human donor in good health (CMV status not recorded). Some clones in this sample may be carry-over from other donors' samples.

This rearrangement joins TRBV20-1 to TRBJ2-7; D ambiguous. The CDR3 totals 14 residues. CDR1 is DFQATT and CDR2 is SNEGSKA in the germline V gene (reference sequence). V shed 3 bases and J shed 4 bases, with 16 bases lying between them. The CDR3 DNA reads as TGCAGTGCTAGTATAGAGCCCTCCCGTTACGAGCAGTACTTC. This codes for CSASIEPSRYEQYF.

This clonotype has a handful of counts. The chain is built from TRBV28 and TRBJ1-3; tentatively, D is TRBD1 (5 bases). The CDR3 sequence is 15 residues long. Germline-derived CDR1 and CDR2 are MDHEN and SYDVKM. Trimming removed 4 bases at V and 0 bases at J, with 10 bases between. The CDR3 DNA follows: TGTGCCAGCAGTTCGACAGTTGACTCTGGAAACACCATATATTTT. It yields the protein CASSSTVDSGNTIYF.

V and J are TRBV7-6 and TRBJ2-1; tentative D call: TRBD1 (7 bases). The CDR3 totals 17 residues. Germline V gives CDR1 SGHVS, CDR2 FNYEAQ. V was shortened by 1 base and J by 4 bases, with 17 bases between the two germline ends. CDR3 residues: CASSLDERQGGYNEQFF. The CDR3 nucleotides are TGTGCCAGCAGCTTAGACGAGCGGCAGGGGGGTTACAATGAGCAGTTCTTC.

The chain recombines TRBV4-3 with TRBJ2-2, with D perhaps matching TRBD2 (5 bases). This CDR3 contains 22 residues. V was pared by 2 bases and J by 8 bases, with 36 bases between. Germline-derived CDR1 and CDR2 are LGHNA and YSLEER. Here the CDR3 reads CASSQKPAFWADEDSRPGELFF. In DNA form, the CDR3 reads TGCGCCAGCAGCCAAAAACCTGCCTTTTGGGCAGACGAGGACTCGAGGCCGGGGGAGCTGTTTTTT.

The V and J genes are TRBV10-3 and TRBJ2-1, with D possibly matching TRBD2 (5 bases). Germline-derived CDR1 and CDR2 are ENHRY and SYGVKD. The CDR3 runs 14 residues. The V end lost 10 bases, the J end lost 5 bases, and 18 bases lay between the germline ends. The CDR3 here is CATKGGRADNEQFF. Here the CDR3 DNA reads TGTGCCACAAAAGGTGGACGAGCGGACAATGAGCAGTTCTTC.

V and J are TRBV2 and TRBJ1-5; tentative D call: TRBD1 (5 bases). V gave up 7 bases and J gave up 3 bases, with 10 bases separating them. The CDR3 contains 13 residues. Germline V gene sequence: CDR1 SNHLY, CDR2 FYNNEI. CDR3 region: CASKGVDNQPQHF. For the CDR3, the DNA is TGTGCCAGCAAAGGGGTCGACAATCAGCCCCAGCATTTT. The full variable domain, completed using reference TRBV2 and TRBJ1-5, is EPEVTQTPSHQVTQMGQEVILRCVPISNHLYFYWYRQILGQKVEFLVSFYNNEISEKSEIFDDQFSVERPDGSNFTLKIRSTKLEDSAMYFCASKGVDNQPQHFGDGTRLSIL.

The chain has TRBV5-1 and TRBJ2-7; the D gene is possibly TRBD2 (6 bases). This CDR3 has 15 amino acids. Germline lookup yields CDR1 SGHRS and CDR2 YFSETQ. Trimming left V 4 bases short and J 2 bases short, with 16 bases between. DNA of the CDR3: TGCGCCAGCAGCCCCGACGCGGGACGGACCTACGAGCAGTACTTC. It codes for CASSPDAGRTYEQYF.

This clonotype was counted only a few times. This chain joins TRBV28 and TRBJ2-3; 7 bases fit TRBD2. CDR3 length: 16 amino acids. Unmatched junction bases numbered 6, after V lost 3 bases and J lost 0 bases. CDR1 is MDHEN and CDR2 is SYDVKM in the germline V gene. The chain's CDR3 is CASSLGLAESTDTQYF. CDR3 nucleotides: TGTGCCAGCAGTTTGGGGCTAGCGGAAAGCACAGATACGCAGTATTTT.

The chain couples TRBV7-9 to TRBJ1-1, with a tentative D call TRBD1 (5 bases). Germline V gene sequence: CDR1 SEHNR, CDR2 FQNEAQ (reference sequence). Trimming stripped 5 bases from V and 11 bases from J, with 12 bases between. This CDR3 has 11 amino acids. In DNA form, the CDR3 reads TGTGCCAGCAGCGGGGGTGCTCGCGCTTTCTTT. Translated: CASSGGARAFF. Full variable domain (remainder filled in from reference TRBV7-9 and TRBJ1-1): DTGVSQNPRHKITKRGQNVTFRCDPISEHNRLYWYRQTLGQGPEFLTYFQNEAQLEKSRLLSDRFSAERPKGSFSTLEIQRTEQGDSAMYLCASSGGARAFFGQGTRLTVV.

This clonotype has just a few counts. The V gene is TRBV6-1, the J gene TRBJ2-7; D call uncertain. Trimming removed 2 bases from V and 7 bases from J, with 6 bases in between. This CDR3 has 11 amino acids. Germline assignment: CDR1 MNHNS and CDR2 SASEGT. DNA of the CDR3: TGTGCCAGCAGTGAATTCCGGGAGCAGTACTTC. Translation gives CASSEFREQYF.

The gene calls are TRBV7-6 and TRBJ1-1; D is undetermined. The V end was cut by 4 bases, the J end by 4 bases, with 7 bases between. The CDR3 is 12 residues long. The germline V gene has CDR1 SGHVS and CDR2 FNYEAQ. Written as DNA, the CDR3 is TGTGCCAGCAGCTCAGAGGGCACTGAAGCTTTCTTT. As protein: CASSSEGTEAFF.

The chain recombines TRBV11-2 with TRBJ1-1; no definite D call. This CDR3 region has 13 residues. V was clipped by 5 bases and J by 0 bases, with 7 bases between them. The V gene's germline CDR1 is SGHAT and CDR2 FQNNGV. Written as DNA, the CDR3 is TGTGCCAGCAGCCCCCCTTTGAACACTGAAGCTTTCTTT. Amino acids: CASSPPLNTEAFF.

The rearrangement links TRBV20-1 to TRBJ2-3; 10 bases are shared with TRBD2. The germline V gene encodes CDR1 DFQATT and CDR2 SNEGSKA (reference sequence). Losses at the gene ends were 4 bases for V and 3 bases for J; bases not matched to a gene: 7. This CDR3 spans 15 amino acids. The CDR3 reads CSATSGLAATDTQYF. In DNA form, the CDR3 reads TGCAGTGCTACCTCTGGACTAGCGGCTACAGATACGCAGTATTTT.

This clonotype was detected only a few times. CDR3 residues: CASSPGAGEQYF. CDR3 sequence (DNA): TGTGCCAGCAGTCCCGGAGCGGGCGAGCAGTACTTC. V and J are TRBV6-5 and TRBJ2-7, with a weak D call TRBD2 (6 bases). Germline V gene data show CDR1 as MNHEY and CDR2 as SVGAGI. The CDR3 runs to 12 residues. V was clipped by 5 bases and J by 6 bases, with 11 bases between them.

The rearrangement uses TRBV4-2 and TRBJ1-1; 7 bases fit TRBD1. The trim removed 3 bases at V and 4 bases at J, leaving 11 bases unmatched. The CDR3 is 16 residues long. CDR1 and CDR2 from the germline V gene are LGHNA and YNFKEQ. The CDR3 DNA reads TGTGCCAGCAGCCAGCACAGGGGCGTTAAGAGCACTGAAGCTTTCTTT. Protein sequence: CASSQHRGVKSTEAFF.

In its sample, this clonotype was seen once. V and J are TRBV5-4 and TRBJ2-1; TRBD2 aligns across 8 bases. Per the germline V gene, CDR1 is SGHNT and CDR2 is YYREEE (reference sequence). V lost 4 bases, J lost 7 bases, and 13 bases stayed unmatched. This CDR3 is 16 amino acids long. The CDR3 here is CASSGPGAGGRNEQFF. The CDR3 DNA is TGTGCCAGCAGCGGCCCTGGGGCGGGGGGTCGAAATGAGCAGTTCTTC.

The V gene is TRBV24-1, the J gene TRBJ2-2; 11 bases agree with TRBD2. J gave up 8 bases and V 3 bases, and 10 bases lay outside the gene matches. Germline-derived CDR1 and CDR2 are KGHDR and SFDVKD. The length of the CDR3 is 17 residues. The chain's CDR3 is CATSDPGTSGQLGELFF. CDR3 DNA: TGTGCCACCAGTGATCCCGGGACTAGCGGCCAACTGGGGGAGCTGTTTTTT.

The chain is built from TRBV20-1 and TRBJ2-7; D gene uncertain. Germline CDR1 is DFQATT and CDR2 is SNEGSKA (reference sequence). The CDR3 is made up of 13 amino acids. Trimming stripped 6 bases from V and 5 bases from J, with 17 bases between. For the CDR3, the DNA is TGCAGTGCCCCGGGCCAACGCGTCGACGAGCAGTACTTC. It specifies CSAPGQRVDEQYF.

The gene calls are TRBV11-2 and TRBJ2-1; TRBD2 aligns across 9 bases. V lost 3 bases and J lost 7; bases outside the gene matches: 10. This CDR3 is 16 amino acids long. In germline, CDR1 is SGHAT, CDR2 FQNNGV. The CDR3 bases are TGTGCCAGCAGCTTGATAGTGCGGGGGGGCCATAATGAGCAGTTCTTC. This sequence encodes CASSLIVRGGHNEQFF.

This clonotype was counted a few times. The rearrangement links TRBV7-9 to TRBJ2-2; 9 positions match TRBD1. V was clipped by 5 bases and J by 6 bases; unmatched bases: 10. This CDR3 has 16 residues. Germline values: CDR1 SEHNR, CDR2 FQNEAQ (reference sequence). The CDR3 coding sequence is TGTGCCAGCAGCCCCTCGAACAGGGGGCCGTCCGGGGAGCTGTTTTTT. This gives the protein CASSPSNRGPSGELFF.

The rearrangement uses TRBV10-3 and TRBJ2-3; 7 bases are shared with TRBD2. V lost 3 bases and J lost 0; bases outside the gene matches: 6. The CDR3 has 16 residues. CDR1 is ENHRY and CDR2 is SYGVKD in the germline V gene. As DNA, the CDR3 is TGTGCCATCAGTGACCCTAGCGGAGACAGCACAGATACGCAGTATTTT. Protein: CAISDPSGDSTDTQYF.

This clonotype was recorded at least ten times. CDR3 region: CASSLNGVGYNEQFF. The CDR3 bases are TGTGCCAGCAGTTTAAATGGGGTGGGGTACAATGAGCAGTTCTTC. V is TRBV27 and J is TRBJ2-1; D is unclear. This CDR3 contains 15 residues. Trimming shortened V by 2 bases and J by 4 bases, and 12 bases separated the two germline ends. Germline CDR1 and CDR2: MNHEY and SMNVEV (reference sequence).

The sample holds many counts of this clonotype. The rearrangement links TRBV7-2 to TRBJ1-1; weak D call: TRBD1 (6 bases). CDR1 is SGHTA, CDR2 FQGNSA, per germline. Trimming took off 3 bases at V and 5 bases at J, with 13 bases between the two ends. CDR3 size: 14 residues. In nucleotides, the CDR3 is TGTGCCAGCAGCTTCGGAGGGGGGGGGACTGAAGCTTTCTTT. Residues: CASSFGGGGTEAFF.

In its sample, this clonotype was seen a few times. The chain links TRBV19 to TRBJ2-7; the D gene is possibly TRBD2 (6 bases). CDR1 LNHDA and CDR2 SQIVND come from the germline V gene (reference sequence). Trimming took off 11 bases at V and 5 bases at J, with 19 bases between the two ends. The length of the CDR3 is 13 residues. CDR3 loop: CACGVRHGDEQYF. Written as DNA, the CDR3 is TGTGCCTGCGGGGTCAGACACGGGGACGAGCAGTACTTC.